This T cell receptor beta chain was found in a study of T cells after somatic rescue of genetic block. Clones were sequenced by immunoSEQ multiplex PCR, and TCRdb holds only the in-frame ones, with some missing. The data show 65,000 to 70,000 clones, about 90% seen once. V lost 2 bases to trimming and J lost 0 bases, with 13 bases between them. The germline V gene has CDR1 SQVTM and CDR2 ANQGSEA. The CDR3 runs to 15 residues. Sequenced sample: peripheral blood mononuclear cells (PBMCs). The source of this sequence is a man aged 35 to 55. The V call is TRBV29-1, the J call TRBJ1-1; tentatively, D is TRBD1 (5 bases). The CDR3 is CSVEWGQAMNTEAFF. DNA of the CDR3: TGCAGCGTTGAATGGGGCCAGGCTATGAACACTGAAGCTTTCTTT.